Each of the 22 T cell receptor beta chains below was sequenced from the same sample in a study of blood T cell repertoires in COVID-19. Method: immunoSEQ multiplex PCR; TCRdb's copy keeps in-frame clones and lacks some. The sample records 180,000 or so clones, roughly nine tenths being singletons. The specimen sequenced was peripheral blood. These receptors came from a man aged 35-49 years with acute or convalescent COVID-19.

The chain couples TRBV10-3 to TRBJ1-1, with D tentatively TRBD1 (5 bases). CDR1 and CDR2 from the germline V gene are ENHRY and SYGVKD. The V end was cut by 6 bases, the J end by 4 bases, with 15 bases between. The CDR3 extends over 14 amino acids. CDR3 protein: CAISPGSSSTEAFF. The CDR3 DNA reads TGTGCCATCAGCCCAGGGTCGTCAAGCACTGAAGCTTTCTTT.

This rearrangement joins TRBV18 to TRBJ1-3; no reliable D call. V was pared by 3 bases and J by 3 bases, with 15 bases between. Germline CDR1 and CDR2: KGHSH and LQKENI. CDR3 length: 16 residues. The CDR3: CASSPYPPKSGNTIYF. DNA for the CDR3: TGTGCCAGCTCACCTTACCCTCCTAAGAGTGGAAACACCATATATTTT.

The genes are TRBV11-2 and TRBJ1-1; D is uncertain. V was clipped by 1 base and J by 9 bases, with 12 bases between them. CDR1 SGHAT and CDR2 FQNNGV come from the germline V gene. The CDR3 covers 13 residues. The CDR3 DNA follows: TGTGCCAGCAGCTTAGGGGTCGGGAGTAAAGCTTTCTTT. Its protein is CASSLGVGSKAFF.

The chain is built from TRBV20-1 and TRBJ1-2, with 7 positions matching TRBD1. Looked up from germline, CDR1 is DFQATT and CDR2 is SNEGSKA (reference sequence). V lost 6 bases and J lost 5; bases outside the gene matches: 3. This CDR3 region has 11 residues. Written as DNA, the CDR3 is TGCAGTGCGTCAGGGGGGTATGGCTACACCTTC. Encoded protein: CSASGGYGYTF.

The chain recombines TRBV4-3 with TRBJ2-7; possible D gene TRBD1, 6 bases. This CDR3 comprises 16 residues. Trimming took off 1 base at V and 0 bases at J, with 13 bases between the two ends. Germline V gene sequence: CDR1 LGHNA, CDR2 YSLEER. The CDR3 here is CASSQATGTFSYEQYF. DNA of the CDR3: TGCGCCAGCAGCCAAGCTACCGGGACATTCTCCTACGAGCAGTACTTC.

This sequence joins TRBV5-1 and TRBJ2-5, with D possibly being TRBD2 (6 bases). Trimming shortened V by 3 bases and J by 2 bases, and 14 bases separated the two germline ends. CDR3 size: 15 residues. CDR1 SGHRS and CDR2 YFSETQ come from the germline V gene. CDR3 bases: TGCGCCAGCAGCTCCTACGGGGGTATACAAGAGACCCAGTACTTC. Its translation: CASSSYGGIQETQYF.

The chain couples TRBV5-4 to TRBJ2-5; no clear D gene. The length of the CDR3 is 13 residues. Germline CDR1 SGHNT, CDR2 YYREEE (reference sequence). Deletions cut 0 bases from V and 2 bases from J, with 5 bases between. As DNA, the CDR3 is TGTGCCAGCAGCTTGGCTCAGCAAGAGACCCAGTACTTC. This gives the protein CASSLAQQETQYF.

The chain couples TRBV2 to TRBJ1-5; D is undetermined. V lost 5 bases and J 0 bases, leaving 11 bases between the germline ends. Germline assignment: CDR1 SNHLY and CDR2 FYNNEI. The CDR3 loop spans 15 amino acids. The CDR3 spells CASSSEIDSNQPQHF. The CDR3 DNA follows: TGTGCCAGCAGTTCAGAAATTGATAGCAATCAGCCCCAGCATTTT.

In DNA, the CDR3 is TGTGCCAGCAGCAGTACAGGGTATAGCGAAAAACTGTTTTTT. Amino acids: CASSSTGYSEKLFF. This chain joins TRBV7-2 and TRBJ1-4, with D possibly being TRBD1 (6 bases). Germline CDR1 SGHTA, CDR2 FQGNSA. The V and J ends lost 5 bases and 8 bases respectively, with 15 bases between them. This CDR3 spans 14 amino acids.

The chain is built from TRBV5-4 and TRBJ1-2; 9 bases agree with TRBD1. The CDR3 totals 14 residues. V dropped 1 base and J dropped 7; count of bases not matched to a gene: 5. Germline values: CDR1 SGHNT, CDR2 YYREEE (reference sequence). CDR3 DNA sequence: TGTGCCAGCAGCTTGTCCGAGACAGGGGGTGGCTACACCTTC. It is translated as CASSLSETGGGYTF.

CDR3 sequence (DNA): TGCGCCAGCAGCTCGGGGGGCAGGCAGAACACTGAAGCTTTCTTT. Its protein is CASSSGGRQNTEAFF. The rearrangement links TRBV4-1 to TRBJ1-1; maybe TRBD1 (6 bases). Trimming cost V 5 bases and J 1 base, with 14 bases left between them. CDR3 size: 15 residues. Per germline, CDR1 MGHRA and CDR2 YSYEKL.

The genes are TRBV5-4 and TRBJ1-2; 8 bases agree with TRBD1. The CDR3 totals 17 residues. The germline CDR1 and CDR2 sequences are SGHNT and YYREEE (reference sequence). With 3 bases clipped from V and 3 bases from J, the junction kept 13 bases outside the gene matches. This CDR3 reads CASSYWTGRVSDYGYTF. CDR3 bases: TGTGCCAGCAGCTACTGGACAGGGCGAGTTTCGGACTATGGCTACACCTTC.

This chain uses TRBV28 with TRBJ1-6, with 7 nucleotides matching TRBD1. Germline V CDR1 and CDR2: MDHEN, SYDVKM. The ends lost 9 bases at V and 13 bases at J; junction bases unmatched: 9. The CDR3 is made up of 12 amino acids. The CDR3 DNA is TGTGCCAGTGGAACAGGGGAGAAGCCCCTCCACTTT. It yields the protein CASGTGEKPLHF.

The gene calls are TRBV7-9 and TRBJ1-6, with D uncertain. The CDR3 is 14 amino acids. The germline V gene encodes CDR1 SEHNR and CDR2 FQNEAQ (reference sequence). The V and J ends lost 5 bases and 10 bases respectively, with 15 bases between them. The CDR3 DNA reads TGTGCCAGCAGCCCAATGGTCCGGGGATCACCCCTCCACTTT. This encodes CASSPMVRGSPLHF.

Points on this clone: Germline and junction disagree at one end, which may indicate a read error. The DNA of the CDR3 is TGTGCCAGCAGCTTGGGGAGTCTAGCGGGGGGGCTAGAGGCCCAGTACTTC. Translating it yields CASSLGSLAGGLEAQYF. This chain connects TRBV7-7 to TRBJ2-5; the match to TRBD2 covers 12 bases. Germline lookup yields CDR1 SSHAT and CDR2 FNYEAQ (reference sequence). CDR3 size: 17 residues.

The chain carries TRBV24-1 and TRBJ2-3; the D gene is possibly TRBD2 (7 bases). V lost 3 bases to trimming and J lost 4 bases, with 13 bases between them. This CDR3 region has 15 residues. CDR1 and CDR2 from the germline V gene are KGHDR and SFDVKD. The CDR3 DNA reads TGTGCCACCAGTGATGTCGGGGGGCCGGCAGATACGCAGTATTTT. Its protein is CATSDVGGPADTQYF.

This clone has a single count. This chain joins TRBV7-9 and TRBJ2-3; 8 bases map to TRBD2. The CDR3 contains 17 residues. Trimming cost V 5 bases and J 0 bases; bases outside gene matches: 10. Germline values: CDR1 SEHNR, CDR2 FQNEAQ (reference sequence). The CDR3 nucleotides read TGTGCCAGCAGCCAAACTGAGCGGGGGCCTAGCACAGATACGCAGTATTTT. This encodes CASSQTERGPSTDTQYF. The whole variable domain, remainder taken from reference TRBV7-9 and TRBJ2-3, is DTGVSQNPRHKITKRGQNVTFRCDPISEHNRLYWYRQTLGQGPEFLTYFQNEAQLEKSRLLSDRFSAERPKGSFSTLEIQRTEQGDSAMYLCASSQTERGPSTDTQYFGPGTRLTVL.

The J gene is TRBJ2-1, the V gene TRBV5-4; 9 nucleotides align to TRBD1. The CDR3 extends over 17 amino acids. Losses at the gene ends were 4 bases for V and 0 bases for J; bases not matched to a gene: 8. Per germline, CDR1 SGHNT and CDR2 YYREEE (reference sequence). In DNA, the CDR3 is TGTGCCAGCAGCCCACCTAAGACAGGGGGCTCCTACAATGAGCAGTTCTTC. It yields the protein CASSPPKTGGSYNEQFF.

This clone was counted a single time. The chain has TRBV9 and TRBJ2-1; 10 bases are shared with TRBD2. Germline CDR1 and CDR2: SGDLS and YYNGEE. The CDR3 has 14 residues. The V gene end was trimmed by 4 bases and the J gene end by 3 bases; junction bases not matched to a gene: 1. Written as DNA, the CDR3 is TGTGCCAGCAGCTCTAGCGGGGGCTACAATGAGCAGTTCTTC. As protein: CASSSSGGYNEQFF.

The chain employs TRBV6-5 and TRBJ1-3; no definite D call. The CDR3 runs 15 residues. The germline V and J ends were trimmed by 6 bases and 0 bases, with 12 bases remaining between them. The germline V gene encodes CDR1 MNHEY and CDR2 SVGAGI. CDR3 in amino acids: CASRVSGDSGNTIYF. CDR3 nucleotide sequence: TGTGCCAGCAGGGTCAGCGGCGACTCTGGAAACACCATATATTTT.

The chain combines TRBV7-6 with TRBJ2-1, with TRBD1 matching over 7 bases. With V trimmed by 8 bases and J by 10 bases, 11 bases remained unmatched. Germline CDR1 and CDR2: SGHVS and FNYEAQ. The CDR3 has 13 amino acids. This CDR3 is CASDPTGAGEQFF. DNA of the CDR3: TGTGCCAGCGACCCAACAGGGGCCGGAGAGCAGTTCTTC.

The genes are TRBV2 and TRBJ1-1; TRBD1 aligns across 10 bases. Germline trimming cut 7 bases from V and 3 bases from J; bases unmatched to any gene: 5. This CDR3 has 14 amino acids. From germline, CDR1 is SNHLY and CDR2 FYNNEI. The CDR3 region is CASIGTGDDTEAFF. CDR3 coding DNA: TGTGCCAGCATAGGGACAGGGGATGACACTGAAGCTTTCTTT.